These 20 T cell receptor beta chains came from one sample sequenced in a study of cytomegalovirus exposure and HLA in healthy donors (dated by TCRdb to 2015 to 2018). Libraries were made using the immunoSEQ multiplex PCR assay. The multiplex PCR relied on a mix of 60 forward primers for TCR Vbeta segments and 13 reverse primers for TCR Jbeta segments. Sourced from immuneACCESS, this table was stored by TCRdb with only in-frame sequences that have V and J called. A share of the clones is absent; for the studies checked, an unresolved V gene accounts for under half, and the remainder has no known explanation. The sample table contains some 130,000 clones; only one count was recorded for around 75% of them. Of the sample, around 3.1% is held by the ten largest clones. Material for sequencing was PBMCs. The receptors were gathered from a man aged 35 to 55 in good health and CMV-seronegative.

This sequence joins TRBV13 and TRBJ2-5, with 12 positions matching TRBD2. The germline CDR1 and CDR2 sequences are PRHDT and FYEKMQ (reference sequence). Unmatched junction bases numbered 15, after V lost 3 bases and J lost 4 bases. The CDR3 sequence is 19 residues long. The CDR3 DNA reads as TGTGCCAGCAGCTTGGAGTTGATCCCACTAGCGGGGGGCCGAGAGACCCAGTACTTC. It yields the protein CASSLELIPLAGGRETQYF.

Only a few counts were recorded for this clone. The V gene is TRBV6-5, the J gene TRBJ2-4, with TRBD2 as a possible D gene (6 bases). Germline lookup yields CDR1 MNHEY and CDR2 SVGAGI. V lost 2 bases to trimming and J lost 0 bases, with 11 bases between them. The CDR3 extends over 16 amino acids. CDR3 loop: CASSYGAGLAKNIQYF. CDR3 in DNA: TGTGCCAGCAGTTACGGGGCGGGACTAGCCAAAAACATTCAGTACTTC.

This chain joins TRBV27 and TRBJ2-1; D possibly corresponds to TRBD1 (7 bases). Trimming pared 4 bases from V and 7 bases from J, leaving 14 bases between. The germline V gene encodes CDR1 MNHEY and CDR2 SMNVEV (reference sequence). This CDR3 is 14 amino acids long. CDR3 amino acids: CASSSRQGGNEQFF. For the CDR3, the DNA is TGTGCCAGCAGTTCACGACAGGGAGGAAATGAGCAGTTCTTC.

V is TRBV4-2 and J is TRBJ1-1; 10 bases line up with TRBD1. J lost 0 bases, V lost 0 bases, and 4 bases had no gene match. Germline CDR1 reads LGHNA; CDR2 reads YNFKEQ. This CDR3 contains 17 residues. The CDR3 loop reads CASSQEWDRGMNTEAFF. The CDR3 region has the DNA TGTGCCAGCAGCCAAGAATGGGACAGGGGCATGAACACTGAAGCTTTCTTT.

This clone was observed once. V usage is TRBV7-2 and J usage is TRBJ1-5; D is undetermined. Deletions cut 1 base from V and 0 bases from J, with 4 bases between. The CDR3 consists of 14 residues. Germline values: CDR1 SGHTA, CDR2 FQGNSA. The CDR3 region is CASSLGDSNQPQHF. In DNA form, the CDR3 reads TGTGCCAGCAGCTTAGGAGATAGCAATCAGCCCCAGCATTTT.

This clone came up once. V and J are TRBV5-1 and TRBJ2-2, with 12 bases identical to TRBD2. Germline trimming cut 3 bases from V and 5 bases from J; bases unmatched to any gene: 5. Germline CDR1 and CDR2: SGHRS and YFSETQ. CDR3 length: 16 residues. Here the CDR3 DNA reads TGCGCCAGCAGCTGGAGGCTAGCGGGGGGGACCGGGGAGCTGTTTTTT. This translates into CASSWRLAGGTGELFF.

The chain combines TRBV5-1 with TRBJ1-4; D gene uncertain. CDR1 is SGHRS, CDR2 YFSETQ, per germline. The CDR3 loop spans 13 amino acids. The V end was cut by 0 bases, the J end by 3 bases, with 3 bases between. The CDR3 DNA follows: TGCGCCAGCAGCTTGGCAGCTAATGAAAAACTGTTTTTT. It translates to CASSLAANEKLFF.

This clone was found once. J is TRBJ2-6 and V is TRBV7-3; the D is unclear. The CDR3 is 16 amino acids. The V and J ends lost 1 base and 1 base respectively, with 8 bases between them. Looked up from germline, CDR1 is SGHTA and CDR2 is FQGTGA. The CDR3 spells CASSLIHGSGANVLTF. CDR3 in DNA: TGTGCCAGCAGCTTAATACACGGGTCTGGGGCCAACGTCCTGACTTTC. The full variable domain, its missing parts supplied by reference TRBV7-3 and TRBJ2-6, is GAGVSQTPSNKVTEKGKYVELRCDPISGHTALYWYRQSLGQGPEFLIYFQGTGAADDSGLPNDRFFAVRPEGSVSTLKIQRTERGDSAVYLCASSLIHGSGANVLTFGAGSRLTVL.

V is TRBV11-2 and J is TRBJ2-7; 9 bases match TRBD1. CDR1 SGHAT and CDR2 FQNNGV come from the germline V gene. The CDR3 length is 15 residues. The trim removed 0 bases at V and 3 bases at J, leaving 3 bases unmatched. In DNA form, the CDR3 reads TGTGCCAGCAGCTTAGAACAGGGGGCTATCTACGAGCAGTACTTC. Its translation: CASSLEQGAIYEQYF.

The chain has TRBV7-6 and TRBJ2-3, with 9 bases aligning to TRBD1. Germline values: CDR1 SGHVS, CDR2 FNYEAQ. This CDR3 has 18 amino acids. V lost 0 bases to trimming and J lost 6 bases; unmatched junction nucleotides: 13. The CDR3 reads CASSLAPRQGDGRDTQYF. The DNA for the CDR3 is TGTGCCAGCAGCTTAGCGCCCAGACAGGGGGACGGGAGGGATACGCAGTATTTT.

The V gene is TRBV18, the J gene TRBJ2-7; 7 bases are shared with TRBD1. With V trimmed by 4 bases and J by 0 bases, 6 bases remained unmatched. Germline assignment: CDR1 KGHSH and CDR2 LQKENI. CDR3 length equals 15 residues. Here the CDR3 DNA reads TGTGCCAGCTCACAGTTCCGGGACAGCTCCTACGAGCAGTACTTC. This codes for CASSQFRDSSYEQYF.

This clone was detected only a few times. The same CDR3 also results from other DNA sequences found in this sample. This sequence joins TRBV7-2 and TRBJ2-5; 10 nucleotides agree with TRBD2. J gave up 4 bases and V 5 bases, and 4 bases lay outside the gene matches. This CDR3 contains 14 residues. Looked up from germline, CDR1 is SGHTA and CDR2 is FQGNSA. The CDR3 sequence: CASSLSGGLETQYF. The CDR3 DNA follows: TGTGCCAGCAGCCTTAGCGGGGGGCTAGAGACCCAGTACTTC.

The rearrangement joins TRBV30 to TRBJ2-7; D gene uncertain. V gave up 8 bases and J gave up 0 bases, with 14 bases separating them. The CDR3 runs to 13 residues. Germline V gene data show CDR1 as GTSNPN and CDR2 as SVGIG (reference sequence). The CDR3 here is CAGMLENSYEQYF. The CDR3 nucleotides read TGTGCCGGAATGCTGGAGAACTCCTACGAGCAGTACTTC.

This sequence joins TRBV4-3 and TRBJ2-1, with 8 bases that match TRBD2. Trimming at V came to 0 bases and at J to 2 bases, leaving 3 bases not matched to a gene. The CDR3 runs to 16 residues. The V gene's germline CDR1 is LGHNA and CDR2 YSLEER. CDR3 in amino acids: CASSQEISGTYNEQFF. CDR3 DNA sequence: TGCGCCAGCAGCCAAGAAATTAGCGGGACCTACAATGAGCAGTTCTTC.

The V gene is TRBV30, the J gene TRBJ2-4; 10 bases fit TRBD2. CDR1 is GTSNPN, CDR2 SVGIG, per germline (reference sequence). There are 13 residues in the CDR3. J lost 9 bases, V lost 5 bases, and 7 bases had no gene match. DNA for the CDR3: TGTGCCTGGGAGCGGGGGGGCTCTGCCATTCAGTACTTC. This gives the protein CAWERGGSAIQYF.

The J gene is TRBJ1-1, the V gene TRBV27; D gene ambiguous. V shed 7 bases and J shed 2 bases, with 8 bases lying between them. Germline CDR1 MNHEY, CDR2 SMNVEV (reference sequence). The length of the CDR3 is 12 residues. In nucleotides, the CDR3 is TGTGCCAGCACCGACTCAAACACTGAAGCTTTCTTT. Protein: CASTDSNTEAFF.

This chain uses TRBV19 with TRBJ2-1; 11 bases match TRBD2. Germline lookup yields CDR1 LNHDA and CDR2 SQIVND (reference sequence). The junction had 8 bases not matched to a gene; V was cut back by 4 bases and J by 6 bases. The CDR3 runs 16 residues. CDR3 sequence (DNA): TGTGCCAGTAGTAAGGCCGGGCTAGCGGGAGGCAATGAGCAGTTCTTC. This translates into CASSKAGLAGGNEQFF.

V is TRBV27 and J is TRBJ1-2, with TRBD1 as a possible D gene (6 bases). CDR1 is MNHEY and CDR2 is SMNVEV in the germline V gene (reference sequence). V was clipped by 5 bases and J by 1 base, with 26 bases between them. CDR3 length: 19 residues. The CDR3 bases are TGTGCCAGCAGTCCCGACTGGCGTCCCATGCAGGGGCGTAACTATGGCTACACCTTC. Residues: CASSPDWRPMQGRNYGYTF.

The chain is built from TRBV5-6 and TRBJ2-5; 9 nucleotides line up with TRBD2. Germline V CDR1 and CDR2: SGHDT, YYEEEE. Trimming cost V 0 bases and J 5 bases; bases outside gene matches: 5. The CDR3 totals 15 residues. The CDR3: CASSLASGEAETQYF. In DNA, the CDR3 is TGTGCCAGCAGCTTGGCTAGCGGGGAGGCGGAGACCCAGTACTTC.

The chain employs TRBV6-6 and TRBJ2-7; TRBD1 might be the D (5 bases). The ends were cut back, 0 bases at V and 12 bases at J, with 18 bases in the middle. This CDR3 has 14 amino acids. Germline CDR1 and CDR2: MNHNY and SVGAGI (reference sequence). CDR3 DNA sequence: TGTGCCAGCAGTTACTCGGAACAGGTCCCCACCTTGTACTTC. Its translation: CASSYSEQVPTLYF.